The 24 T cell receptor beta chains reported below all come from one sample, sequenced in a study of CD8+CD57+ T cells in acquired aplastic anemia. The TCR beta profiling, which covered VDJ combination and CDR3 sequence, was carried out using genomic DNA as the template. TCRdb reprocessed the reads via MiXCR and lists one record per CDR3 protein. The sample carries about 17,000 distinct CDR3 sequences, about 40% recorded once. General observations from the study: Patients had CD8+CD57+ cells showing lower diversity than total CD4+ and CD8+ pools.

These receptors' antigens are unknown. Selection for sequencing was limited to patients who had shown CD8+CD57+ cell expansion by flow cytometry. The sample taken for sequencing was CD8+CD57+ T cells sorted from PBMCs. Described subset: bead-enriched CD8+CD57+ effector memory T cells from SAA patients. The receptors were sampled from a human donor with aplastic anemia.

This chain links TRBV5-1 with TRBJ1-4; TRBD1 aligns across 7 bases. The germline gives CDR1 SGHRS, CDR2 YFSETQ. The CDR3 has 15 residues. The trim removed 4 bases at V and 5 bases at J, leaving 8 bases unmatched. CDR3 protein: CASSPLGTANEKLFF. The CDR3 nucleotides are TGCGCCAGCAGCCCATTAGGGACAGCAAATGAAAAACTGTTTTTT.

This clonotype has more than one count but fewer than ten. The chain couples TRBV19 to TRBJ1-2; possible D gene TRBD1, 5 bases. Germline V gene lookup returns CDR1 LNHDA and CDR2 SQIVND (reference sequence). V was trimmed by 6 bases and J by 4 bases, leaving 21 bases between them. The CDR3 sequence is 16 residues long. As DNA, the CDR3 is TGTGCCAGTAGACGAATAGGTCCAGGGATCGCCTATGGCTACACCTTC. Translating gives CASRRIGPGIAYGYTF.

The chain is built from TRBV5-1 and TRBJ1-2, with TRBD1 as a possible D gene (5 bases). Trimming pared 0 bases from V and 8 bases from J, leaving 23 bases between. Germline lookup yields CDR1 SGHRS and CDR2 YFSETQ. The length of the CDR3 is 17 residues. The CDR3 bases are TGCGCCAGCAGCTTGGGTCCGTCGGGCGACAGAGTGGGAGGCTACACCTTC. Its protein is CASSLGPSGDRVGGYTF.

CDR3 in DNA: TGTGCCAGCAGCGTACTAGCGGGGGAGTCCTACGAGCAGTACTTC. Protein product: CASSVLAGESYEQYF. This chain uses TRBV7-2 with TRBJ2-7; 11 positions agree with TRBD2. Germline assignment: CDR1 SGHTA and CDR2 FQGNSA. V shed 5 bases and J 1 base; nucleotides not matched to a gene: 4. This CDR3 has 15 residues.

This clonotype occurred many times. The chain has TRBV29-1 and TRBJ2-7, with 7 bases matching TRBD2. V trimming: 6 bases; J trimming: 4 bases; junction bases outside the gene matches: 9. Germline V gives CDR1 SQVTM, CDR2 ANQGSEA. CDR3 length equals 13 residues. The CDR3 region has the DNA TGCAGCGTGTCCGGGACTATCCTTTACGAGCAGTACTTC. The encoded protein is CSVSGTILYEQYF.

This sequence joins TRBV5-1 and TRBJ1-5; TRBD1 agrees at 7 bases. This CDR3 has 14 residues. V gave up 2 bases and J gave up 5 bases; unmatched junction bases: 4. Germline V gene data show CDR1 as SGHRS and CDR2 as YFSETQ. The CDR3 DNA reads TGCGCCAGCAGCTTACGAGGGGGCGATCAGCCCCAGCATTTT. Encoded protein: CASSLRGGDQPQHF. The entire variable domain, with the rest obtained from reference TRBV5-1 and TRBJ1-5, is as follows: KAGVTQTPRYLIKTRGQQVTLSCSPISGHRSVSWYQQTPGQGLQFLFEYFSETQRNKGNFPGRFSGRQFSNSRSEMNVSTLELGDSALYLCASSLRGGDQPQHFGDGTRLSIL.

The gene calls are TRBV12-3 or TRBV12-4 and TRBJ2-1; 10 nucleotides align to TRBD2. Trimming took 2 bases from V and 0 from J; bases not matched to a gene: 10. CDR3 length equals 19 residues. The CDR3 DNA reads TGTGCCAGCAGTTTAAAAGAGCGGGGGGGACCCAGCTCCTACAATGAGCAGTTCTTC. Translated, it gives CASSLKERGGPSSYNEQFF.

The chain carries TRBV15 and TRBJ2-7, with 10 positions matching TRBD1. From germline, CDR1 is LNHNV and CDR2 YYDKDF (reference sequence). J was trimmed by 1 base and V by 3 bases; bases with no gene match: 12. This CDR3 comprises 18 residues. CDR3 protein: CATSSSRSGQGTSYEQYF. CDR3 nucleotide sequence: TGTGCCACCAGCAGCTCCAGGTCGGGACAGGGGACGTCCTACGAGCAGTACTTC.

The V gene is TRBV11-1, the J gene TRBJ1-4; D gene uncertain. Germline V CDR1 and CDR2: SGHAT, FQDESV (reference sequence). There are 16 residues in the CDR3. Deletions cut 0 bases from V and 7 bases from J, with 15 bases between. CDR3: CASSLASYGRAEKLFF. Written as DNA, the CDR3 is TGTGCCAGCAGCTTAGCTTCCTATGGGAGGGCTGAAAAACTGTTTTTT.

This clonotype was recorded a few times. The chain uses TRBV19 and TRBJ1-2; D gene ambiguous. The CDR3 spans 11 residues. V was pared by 6 bases and J by 2 bases, with 4 bases between. The germline V gene has CDR1 LNHDA and CDR2 SQIVND (reference sequence). CDR3 bases: TGTGCCAGTAGAATCAACTATGGCTACACCTTC. Translation gives CASRINYGYTF.

This clonotype was seen many times. The chain links TRBV28 to TRBJ1-5, with D possibly matching TRBD1 (6 bases). CDR1 and CDR2 from the germline V gene are MDHEN and SYDVKM. This CDR3 contains 15 residues. V was clipped by 3 bases and J by 3 bases, with 12 bases between them. The CDR3 coding sequence is TGTGCCAGCAGTTTCCTGGGGGCAAACAATCAGCCCCAGCATTTT. Its translation is CASSFLGANNQPQHF.

The V call is TRBV3-1, the J call TRBJ2-7, with 11 bases lining up with TRBD2. Germline V CDR1 and CDR2: LGHDT, YNNKEL (reference sequence). The CDR3 has 17 residues. After removal of 4 bases from V and 4 bases from J, the junction contained 12 bases not matched to a gene. CDR3 DNA: TGTGCCAGCAGCCCGGGACTAGCGGCTCCCCGGGAGTACGAGCAGTACTTC. Protein product: CASSPGLAAPREYEQYF.

As for this clonotype: This sequence may be a read error, since a much larger clone differs from it by one base. This chain uses TRBV5-1 with TRBJ2-7, with a possible D match to TRBD1 (6 bases). V gave up 0 bases and J gave up 7 bases, with 14 bases separating them. CDR3 length: 14 amino acids. Per germline, CDR1 SGHRS and CDR2 YFSETQ. The CDR3 coding sequence is TGCGCCAGCAGCTTGGGGACAGACTACAATGAGCAGTACTTC. Its protein product is CASSLGTDYNEQYF.

V and J are TRBV20-1 and TRBJ1-2, with TRBD1 as a possible D gene (6 bases). The CDR3 covers 12 residues. Germline assignment: CDR1 DFQATT and CDR2 SNEGSKA (reference sequence). CDR3 DNA: TGCAGCAACAGGGTTGTCGCGAGCGGCTACACCTTC. It codes for CSNRVVASGYTF.

V gene TRBV6-1 combines with J gene TRBJ1-2; D may be TRBD1 (5 bases). This CDR3 region has 13 residues. Germline CDR1 reads MNHNS; CDR2 reads SASEGT. The CDR3 loop is CFSQGANNYGYTF. DNA of the CDR3: TGTTTCTCCCAGGGAGCCAATAACTATGGCTACACCTTC.

This rearrangement joins TRBV5-5 to TRBJ1-5, with D uncertain. V gave up 2 bases and J gave up 7 bases, with 19 bases separating them. CDR1 and CDR2 from the germline V gene are SGHKS and YYEKEE (reference sequence). The length of the CDR3 is 16 residues. The CDR3: CASSFGMGGDSQPQHF. Here the CDR3 DNA reads TGTGCCAGCAGCTTTGGTATGGGTGGTGATTCCCAGCCCCAGCATTTT.

The genes are TRBV20-1 and TRBJ1-2; no firm D call. V gave up 0 bases and J gave up 6 bases, with 11 bases separating them. The CDR3 sequence is 13 residues long. Germline V gives CDR1 DFQATT, CDR2 SNEGSKA (reference sequence). The CDR3 spells CSARDRSVDGYTF. In DNA form, the CDR3 reads TGCAGTGCTAGAGATCGGTCAGTCGATGGCTACACCTTC.

At least ten counts were recorded for this clonotype. V is TRBV20-1 and J is TRBJ2-5, with TRBD2 identical over 15 bases. The J segment lost 3 bases and the V segment lost 4 bases, leaving 3 bases of the junction unmatched. The CDR3 sequence is 15 residues long. The germline V gene encodes CDR1 DFQATT and CDR2 SNEGSKA (reference sequence). Here the CDR3 DNA reads TGCAGTGCTACTTGGACTAGCGGGGGGGAAGAGACCCAGTACTTC. It encodes CSATWTSGGEETQYF.

The V and J genes are TRBV7-6 and TRBJ1-2, with D tentatively TRBD1 (6 bases). The CDR3 is 16 residues long. Germline CDR1 reads SGHVS; CDR2 reads FNYEAQ. V dropped 1 base and J dropped 7 bases, with 19 bases sitting between them. This CDR3 is CASSLGFVGGGGGYTF. CDR3 DNA sequence: TGTGCCAGCAGCTTAGGGTTCGTTGGGGGCGGTGGTGGCTACACCTTC. The full variable domain, its missing parts supplied by reference TRBV7-6 and TRBJ1-2, is GAGVSQSPRYKVTKRGQDVALRCDPISGHVSLYWYRQALGQGPEFLTYFNYEAQQDKSGLPNDRFSAERPEGSISTLTIQRTEQRDSAMYRCASSLGFVGGGGGYTFGSGTRLTVV.

This clonotype was recorded at least ten times. This chain uses TRBV24-1 with TRBJ2-3; D possibly corresponds to TRBD2 (5 bases). Germline assignment: CDR1 KGHDR and CDR2 SFDVKD. V lost 2 bases and J 2 bases, leaving 10 bases between the germline ends. CDR3 size: 15 residues. The CDR3 nucleotides are TGTGCCACCAGTGATTCACCGGGATACACAGATACGCAGTATTTT. Its translation is CATSDSPGYTDTQYF.

The gene calls are TRBV15 and TRBJ2-1, with 9 positions matching TRBD1. Germline CDR1 and CDR2: LNHNV and YYDKDF (reference sequence). Germline trimming cut 3 bases from V and 7 bases from J; bases unmatched to any gene: 7. This CDR3 has 15 residues. Here the CDR3 reads CATSRSGQGLNEQFF. The CDR3 nucleotides read TGTGCCACCAGCAGGTCCGGACAGGGGTTGAATGAGCAGTTCTTC.

The gene calls are TRBV2 and TRBJ1-2; 7 bases are a match to TRBD1. The germline CDR1 and CDR2 sequences are SNHLY and FYNNEI. V lost 6 bases to trimming and J lost 8 bases; unmatched junction nucleotides: 12. The CDR3 spans 14 residues. The CDR3 here is CASSLTNRGSGYTF. Here the CDR3 DNA reads TGTGCCAGCAGCCTGACTAACAGGGGAAGCGGCTACACCTTC.

The V and J genes are TRBV7-2 and TRBJ1-2; possibly TRBD1 for D (6 bases). In germline, CDR1 is SGHTA, CDR2 FQGNSA. Trimming removed 6 bases from V and 3 bases from J, with 17 bases in between. This CDR3 region has 15 residues. The CDR3 sequence: CASSPRGTPHYGYTF. The CDR3, as DNA: TGTGCCAGCAGTCCGAGGGGGACACCTCACTATGGCTACACCTTC.

This clonotype was picked up many times. The chain joins TRBV6-5 to TRBJ1-2, with D possibly being TRBD1 (5 bases). In germline, CDR1 is MNHEY, CDR2 SVGAGI. The CDR3 contains 13 residues. V lost 6 bases and J 4 bases, leaving 12 bases between the germline ends. The CDR3 coding sequence is TGTGCCAGCAGCCCCGGGGCGGGCTATGGCTACACCTTC. Its protein is CASSPGAGYGYTF.